A selection of T cell receptor beta chains follows, all from one sample in a study of regulatory and conventional T cells in RAG deficiency. Some clones are missing from TCRdb's copy, which holds only in-frame ones; the method was immunoSEQ multiplex PCR. In the table there are about 46,000 clones, 70% to 90% of which are singletons. The same specimen was also included in a second study, on regulatory T cells.

The sequenced sample was CD4+ effector T cells sorted from blood. These receptors were taken from a human donor in good health. Each CDR3 is given with its conserved first and last residue. The order of the fields is V gene, J gene, D gene, clone size, CDR3 protein, CDR3 DNA. D genes are given only for firm matches. Clone size is given for some rows only: seen once, a few or many times, or a class if the clone is expanded.

TRBV28	TRBJ1-6	.	.	CASREQDPNSPLHF	TGTGCCAGCAGAGAACAAGACCCTAATTCACCCCTCCACTTT
TRBV6-5	TRBJ1-6	.	few	CASSYQGSDNSPLHF	TGTGCCAGCAGTTACCAGGGGTCAGATAATTCACCCCTCCACTTT
TRBV6-1	TRBJ2-7	TRBD2	once	CASRGDYSSNEQYF	TGTGCCAGCAGAGGGGACTACTCCTCTAACGAGCAGTACTTC
TRBV10-1	TRBJ1-1	.	.	CASSVDATGETEAFF	TGCGCCAGCAGTGTGGACGCGACGGGGGAAACTGAAGCTTTCTTT
TRBV12-5	TRBJ1-6	.	.	CASGLDSGSPLHF	TGTGCTAGTGGTTTAGACAGCGGCTCACCCCTCCACTTT
TRBV7-9	TRBJ2-2	TRBD2	.	CASSFGLAGTGELFF	TGTGCCAGCAGCTTCGGACTAGCCGGGACCGGGGAGCTGTTTTTT
TRBV20-1	TRBJ2-2	.	.	CSAPNPGELFF	TGCAGTGCACCGAACCCTGGGGAGCTGTTTTTT
TRBV6-6	TRBJ1-6	.	.	CASSYSGGANSPLHF	TGTGCCAGCAGTTACTCGGGGGGCGCGAATTCACCCCTCCACTTT
TRBV9	TRBJ2-2	.	.	CASSKYGELFF	TGTGCCAGCAGCAAGTACGGGGAGCTGTTTTTT
TRBV7-3	TRBJ2-1	.	.	CASSLGGAPRNEQFF	TGTGCCAGCAGCCTCGGGGGTGCCCCACGGAATGAGCAGTTCTTC
TRBV5-6	TRBJ1-1	.	.	CASSLVMNTEAFF	TGTGCCAGCAGCTTGGTGATGAACACTGAAGCTTTCTTT
TRBV14	TRBJ2-5	.	.	CASSTQTKLETQYF	TGTGCCAGCAGCACTCAAACCAAACTAGAGACCCAGTACTTC
TRBV5-1	TRBJ1-6	.	.	CASSLNGRGDSPLHF	TGCGCCAGCAGCTTGAACGGTCGTGGAGATTCACCCCTCCACTTT
TRBV18	TRBJ1-5	.	once	CASSPNFGGPNNQPQHF	TGTGCCAGCTCACCCAATTTCGGGGGGCCCAACAATCAGCCCCAGCATTTT
TRBV29-1	TRBJ2-7	.	.	CSVGGHPRTYEQYF	TGCAGCGTTGGGGGACACCCTAGAACCTACGAGCAGTACTTC
TRBV6-1	TRBJ2-7	TRBD2	.	CASSDPGRGGEQYF	TGTGCCAGCAGTGACCCCGGGCGGGGGGGCGAGCAGTACTTC
TRBV19	TRBJ2-1	TRBD2	.	CASRVASGSYNEQFF	TGTGCCAGTAGGGTGGCTAGCGGGAGTTACAATGAGCAGTTCTTC
TRBV5-4	TRBJ2-1	TRBD2	.	CASSQMQAGVSREQFF	TGTGCCAGCAGCCAAATGCAAGCGGGGGTCTCAAGGGAGCAGTTCTTC
TRBV27	TRBJ2-5	.	once	CASSQRRDGAQYF	TGTGCCAGCAGTCAAAGACGGGACGGGGCCCAGTACTTC
TRBV5-6	TRBJ2-7	.	once	CASSLAARTYEQYF	TGTGCCAGCAGCTTGGCCGCGCGGACGTACGAGCAGTACTTC
TRBV6-6	TRBJ1-3	.	.	CASRRVHQAAGNTIYF	TGTGCCAGCAGACGCGTACATCAGGCGGCGGGGAACACCATATATTTT
TRBV15	TRBJ2-7	.	few	CATSREGTTYEQYF	TGTGCCACCAGCAGAGAGGGAACCACCTACGAGCAGTACTTC
TRBV7-8	TRBJ1-4	TRBD1	.	CASSMRQGTNEKLFF	TGTGCCAGCAGCATGCGACAGGGAACTAATGAAAAACTGTTTTTT
TRBV15	TRBJ1-2	TRBD1	once	CATSDPGQNNYGYTF	TGTGCCACCAGCGACCCGGGACAGAATAACTATGGCTACACCTTC
TRBV29-1	TRBJ1-1	TRBD1	.	CSVGQGASNTEAFF	TGCAGCGTGGGACAGGGGGCGTCGAACACTGAAGCTTTCTTT
TRBV14	TRBJ2-1	.	.	CASSAGNEQFF	TGTGCCAGCAGCGCGGGGAATGAGCAGTTCTTC
TRBV6-1	TRBJ1-2	TRBD1	.	CATGVDRGKSYTF	TGTGCCACCGGCGTCGACAGGGGGAAAAGCTACACCTTC
TRBV7-8	TRBJ1-1	.	.	CASSQLDTEAFF	TGTGCCAGCAGCCAACTGGACACTGAAGCTTTCTTT
TRBV6-1	TRBJ1-3	TRBD1	.	CASSQQGQAGNTIYF	TGTGCCAGCAGTCAACAGGGGCAAGCTGGAAACACCATATATTTT
TRBV5-1	TRBJ1-2	.	.	CASSGGEYGYTF	TGCGCCAGCTCTGGGGGGGAGTATGGCTACACCTTC
TRBV5-1	TRBJ2-1	TRBD2	.	CASSSLAANEQFF	TGCGCCAGCAGCTCACTAGCGGCTAATGAGCAGTTCTTC
TRBV6-5	TRBJ1-2	TRBD1	.	CASSYLTQGSYGYTF	TGTGCCAGCAGTTACCTAACACAGGGGTCCTATGGCTACACCTTC
TRBV6-5	TRBJ2-7	.	.	CASMGTGSSYEQYF	TGTGCCAGCATGGGGACGGGGAGCTCCTACGAGCAGTACTTC
TRBV18	TRBJ2-7	.	.	CASSPGVPRNEQYF	TGTGCCAGCTCACCGGGGGTCCCACGGAACGAGCAGTACTTC
TRBV6-1	TRBJ2-1	TRBD2	.	CASSGGGGGYNEQFF	TGTGCCAGCAGTGGCGGCGGGGGAGGGTACAATGAGCAGTTCTTC
TRBV28	TRBJ1-2	.	.	CASSPRGAGNYGYTF	TGTGCCAGCAGTCCAAGGGGGGCAGGAAACTATGGCTACACCTTC
TRBV6-5	TRBJ2-2	.	.	CASQENTGELFF	TGTGCCAGCCAGGAGAACACCGGGGAGCTGTTTTTT
TRBV7-9	TRBJ2-7	.	.	CASSWEGVSYEQYF	TGTGCCAGCAGCTGGGAGGGGGTAAGCTACGAGCAGTACTTC
TRBV18	TRBJ1-2	.	.	CASSPEYGGPLF	TGTGCCAGCTCACCAGAGTACGGGGGACCCCTCTTC
TRBV6-1	TRBJ2-1	TRBD2	.	CASSEAGAGEQFF	TGTGCCAGCAGTGAAGCGGGAGCGGGGGAGCAGTTCTTC
TRBV2	TRBJ2-4	TRBD2	.	CASSGSRAGAIQYF	TGTGCCAGCAGTGGGTCCAGAGCGGGAGCCATTCAGTACTTC
TRBV5-1	TRBJ2-1	.	.	CASSLATTNEQFF	TGCGCCAGCAGCTTGGCGACCACCAATGAGCAGTTCTTC
TRBV7-8	TRBJ1-1	.	.	CASRTGAMNTEAFF	TGTGCCAGCAGGACGGGGGCCATGAACACTGAAGCTTTCTTT
TRBV9	TRBJ2-3	TRBD2	.	CASSVGASGGPTQYF	TGTGCCAGCAGCGTAGGAGCCAGCGGGGGCCCCACGCAGTATTTT
TRBV5-4	TRBJ2-6	TRBD1	once	CASSAQGAGANVLTF	TGTGCCAGCAGCGCACAGGGGGCTGGGGCCAACGTCCTGACTTTC
TRBV19	TRBJ1-1	.	few	CASSFTPGNTEAFF	TGTGCCAGTAGTTTCACCCCTGGGAACACTGAAGCTTTCTTT
TRBV5-1	TRBJ2-3	.	.	CASSFPGQGFSVAGVNTDTQYF	TGCGCCAGCAGCTTTCCGGGACAGGGGTTTTCCGTAGCGGGAGTCAACACAGATACGCAGTATTTT
TRBV6-1	TRBJ2-3	.	.	CASSGGTPNRNTDTQYF	TGTGCCAGCAGTGGGGGTACTCCGAATCGGAACACAGATACGCAGTATTTT
TRBV28	TRBJ2-5	TRBD2	few	CASSLKAGGEQETQYF	TGTGCCAGCAGTTTAAAAGCGGGGGGCGAACAAGAGACCCAGTACTTC
TRBV6-1	TRBJ2-7	.	.	CASSAYRESYEQYF	TGTGCCAGCAGTGCTTACAGGGAAAGTTACGAGCAGTACTTC
TRBV19	TRBJ2-7	.	.	CASSIGGRGNEQYF	TGTGCCAGTAGTATAGGAGGACGAGGAAACGAGCAGTACTTC
TRBV7-7	TRBJ1-5	TRBD1	.	CASSRDRNQPQHF	TGTGCTAGCAGCCGGGACAGGAACCAGCCCCAGCATTTT
TRBV19	TRBJ1-5	TRBD1	.	CASSISGGQGKNQPQHF	TGTGCCAGTAGTATTTCGGGGGGACAGGGAAAGAATCAGCCCCAGCATTTT
TRBV7-9	TRBJ2-1	TRBD1	.	CASSWGQDGEQFF	TGTGCCAGCAGCTGGGGACAGGACGGTGAGCAGTTCTTC
TRBV7-9	TRBJ2-7	.	.	CASSLRDGASGQYF	TGTGCCAGCAGCTTAAGGGATGGCGCATCGGGGCAGTACTTC